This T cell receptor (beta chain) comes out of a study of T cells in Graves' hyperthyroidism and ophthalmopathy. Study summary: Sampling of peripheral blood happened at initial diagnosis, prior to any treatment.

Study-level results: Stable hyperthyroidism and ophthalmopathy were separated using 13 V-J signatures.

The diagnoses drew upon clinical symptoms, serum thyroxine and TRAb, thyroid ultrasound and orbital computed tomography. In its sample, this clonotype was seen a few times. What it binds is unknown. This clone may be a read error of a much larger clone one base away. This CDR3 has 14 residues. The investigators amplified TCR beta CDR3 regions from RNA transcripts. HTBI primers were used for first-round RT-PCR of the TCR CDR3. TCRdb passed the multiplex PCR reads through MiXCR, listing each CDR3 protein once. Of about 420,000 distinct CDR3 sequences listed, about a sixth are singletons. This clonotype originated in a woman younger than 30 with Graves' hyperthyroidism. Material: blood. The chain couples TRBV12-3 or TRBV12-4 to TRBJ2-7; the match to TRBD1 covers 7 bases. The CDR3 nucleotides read TGTGCCAGCAGTTTAAGACAGGGCTCCTACGAGCAGCACTTC. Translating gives CASSLRQGSYEQHF.